The rows below give T cell receptor beta chains drawn from one sample of a study of T-cell reconstitution after alpha-beta-depleted transplantation in children. Each CDR3 protein is one row after TCRdb ran MiXCR on the PCR reads. The profile shows about a million distinct CDR3 sequences, about 26% of them singletons. The source was PBMCs, mostly from graft donor cells, collected 360 days after TCRalphabeta/CD19-depleted stem cell transplant. These receptors all come from a boy under two years old who had a stem cell transplant for SCID, so the T cells may come from the graft donor. CDR3s include the opening cysteine and the closing phenylalanine or tryptophan.

v_gene,j_gene,CDR3aa
TRBV12-3/TRBV12-4,TRBJ1-3,CASSPSPLGNTIYF
TRBV7-3,TRBJ2-1,CASSLGRTRILDEQFF
TRBV10-3,TRBJ2-3,CAISTTGRGSTDTQYF
TRBV10-3,TRBJ2-7,CAISASLIEQYF
TRBV20-1,TRBJ2-4,CSARPGGDIQYF
TRBV5-1,TRBJ2-7,CASSLVQGLGEQYF
TRBV4-2,TRBJ2-1,CASSQGPGSPQFF
TRBV5-6,TRBJ2-4,CASSLNREPKNIQYF
TRBV5-6,TRBJ2-3,CASSTYKMPETDTQYF
TRBV10-3,TRBJ2-3,CAISGKGPPTADTQYF
TRBV10-3,TRBJ2-3,CAISESNLGGNTQYF
TRBV7-9,TRBJ1-6,CASSLLQGNSPLHF
TRBV12-3/TRBV12-4,TRBJ2-7,CASSPRRSEQYF
TRBV2,TRBJ2-7,CASSETTRVYEQYF
TRBV25-1,TRBJ2-5,CASNRMGGPETQYF
TRBV10-2,TRBJ2-7,CASSGGDRVPRWNF
TRBV3-1,TRBJ2-1,CASSQWTSGNEQFF
TRBV5-1,TRBJ2-7,CASSPAGVYEQYF
TRBV12-3/TRBV12-4,TRBJ1-4,CASSTRSPTNEKLFF
TRBV7-9,TRBJ2-5,CASSFPASETQYF
TRBV20-1,TRBJ2-7,CSASDISRSYEQYF
TRBV6-1,TRBJ2-5,CASRPEGGVLGTQYF
TRBV5-1,TRBJ2-3,CASLREAYTDTQYF
TRBV12-3/TRBV12-4,TRBJ2-2,CASSLGTSGGNYGRGGELFF
TRBV20-1,TRBJ2-7,CSASEGGGYEQYF
TRBV3-1,TRBJ2-3,CASSQGGRGSTDTQYF
TRBV2,TRBJ2-4,CASRDGGNIQYF
TRBV5-1,TRBJ1-1,CASSPQPGQGVEAFF
TRBV20-1,TRBJ2-5,CSAEKTRQTQYF
TRBV28,TRBJ2-3,CASSLSGANMYTDTQYF
TRBV10-3,TRBJ2-7,CAISEAEGIYEQYF
TRBV29-1,TRBJ2-4,CSVTGTGGFMAKNIQYF
TRBV30,TRBJ2-1,CAWTAGDYEQFF
TRBV4-3,TRBJ2-3,CASSLRRGRTDTQYF
TRBV12-5,TRBJ2-7,CASGLATGEQYF
TRBV18,TRBJ1-4,CASSPTSVNEKLFF
TRBV29-1,TRBJ2-1,CSVAGLAGVELNSNEQFF
TRBV29-1,TRBJ2-4,CSVEADRRENIQYF
TRBV4-3,TRBJ1-4,CASSQDVRHEKLFF
TRBV27,TRBJ2-7,CASSLLDSQYEQYF
TRBV11-1,TRBJ2-1,CASSPDRVGNEQFF
TRBV5-6,TRBJ2-5,CASSWGSRSTFQGTQYF